Detailed here is one T cell receptor (beta chain). Its antigen is unidentified. Assay: immunoSEQ multiplex PCR; the TCRdb copy retains only in-frame clones and omits some. The sample has more than 55,000 clones; approximately 81% are singletons. The data were obtained in a study of glioma-infiltrating T cells after dendritic cell vaccination. Study overall: Patients had newly diagnosed or recurrent glioblastoma and received dendritic cell vaccines.

The time point is: after dendritic cell vaccination, including at tumor progression/relapse. Germline CDR1 reads LNHNV; CDR2 reads YYDKDF (reference sequence). J lost 2 bases, V lost 7 bases, and 8 bases had no gene match. The CDR3 extends over 16 amino acids. Findings and caveats of the study: Patients with more pretreatment TILs had longer time to progression and survival. The cohort had few patients with full blood and tumor sets.

The sequence was obtained from a human donor with glioblastoma. The chain employs TRBV15 and TRBJ1-6; 7 nucleotides align to TRBD1. The specimen was blood, collected after dendritic cell vaccination. CDR3 amino acids: CATILKQGTYNSPLHF. DNA for the CDR3: TGTGCCACCATCCTCAAACAGGGGACCTATAATTCACCCCTCCACTTT.